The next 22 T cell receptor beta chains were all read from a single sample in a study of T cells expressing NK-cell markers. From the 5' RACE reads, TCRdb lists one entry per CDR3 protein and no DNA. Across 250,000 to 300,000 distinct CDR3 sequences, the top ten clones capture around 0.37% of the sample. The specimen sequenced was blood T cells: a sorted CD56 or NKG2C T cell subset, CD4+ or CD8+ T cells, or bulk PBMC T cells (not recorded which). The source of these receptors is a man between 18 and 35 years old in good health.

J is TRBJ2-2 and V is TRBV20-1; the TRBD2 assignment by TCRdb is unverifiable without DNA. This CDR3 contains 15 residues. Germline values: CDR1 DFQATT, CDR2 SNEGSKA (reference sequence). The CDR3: CSARTKRGLRGELFF.

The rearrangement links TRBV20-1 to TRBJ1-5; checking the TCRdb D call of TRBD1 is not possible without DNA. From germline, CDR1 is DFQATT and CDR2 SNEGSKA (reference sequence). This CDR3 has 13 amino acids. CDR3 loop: CSARSLQGQPQHF.

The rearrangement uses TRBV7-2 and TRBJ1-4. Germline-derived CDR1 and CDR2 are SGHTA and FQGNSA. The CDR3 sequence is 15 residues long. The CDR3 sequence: CASSRDGATNEKLFF.

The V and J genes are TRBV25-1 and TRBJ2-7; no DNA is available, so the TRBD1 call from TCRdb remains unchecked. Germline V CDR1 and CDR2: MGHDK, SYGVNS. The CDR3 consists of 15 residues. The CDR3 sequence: CASSDPRGRYYEQYF.

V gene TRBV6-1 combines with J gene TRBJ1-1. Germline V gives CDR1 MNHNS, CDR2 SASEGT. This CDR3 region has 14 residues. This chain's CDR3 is CASSEMGLRAEAFF.

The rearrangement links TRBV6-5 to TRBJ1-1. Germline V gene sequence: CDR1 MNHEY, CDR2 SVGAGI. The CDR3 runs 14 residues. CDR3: CASSSPPEKPEAFF.

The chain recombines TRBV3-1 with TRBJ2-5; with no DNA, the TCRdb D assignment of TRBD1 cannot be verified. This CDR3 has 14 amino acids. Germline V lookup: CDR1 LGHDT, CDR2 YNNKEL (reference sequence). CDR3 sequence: CASSQGGARETQYF.

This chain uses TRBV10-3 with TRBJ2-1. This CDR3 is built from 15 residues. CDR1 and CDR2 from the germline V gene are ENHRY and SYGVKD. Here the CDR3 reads CAISVNVRAYNEQFF.

The CDR3 reads CSARGLTASDTEAFF. The V gene is TRBV20-1, the J gene TRBJ1-1; the TCRdb call, TRBD1, lacks DNA for checking. Per germline, CDR1 DFQATT and CDR2 SNEGSKA (reference sequence). This CDR3 is 15 amino acids long.

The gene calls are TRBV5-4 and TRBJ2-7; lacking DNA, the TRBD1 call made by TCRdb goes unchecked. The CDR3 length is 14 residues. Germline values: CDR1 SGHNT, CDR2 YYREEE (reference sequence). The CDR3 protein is CASSFARGDYEQYF.

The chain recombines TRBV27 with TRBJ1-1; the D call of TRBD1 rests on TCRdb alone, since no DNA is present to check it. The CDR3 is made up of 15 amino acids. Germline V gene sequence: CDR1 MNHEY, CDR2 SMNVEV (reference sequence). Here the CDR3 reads CASSPLGLKNTEAFF.

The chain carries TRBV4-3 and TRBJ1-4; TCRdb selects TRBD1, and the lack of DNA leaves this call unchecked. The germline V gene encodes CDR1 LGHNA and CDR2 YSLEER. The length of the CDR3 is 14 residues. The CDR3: CASSQSGGSEKLFF.

CDR3: CASSFMGNSPLHF. V and J are TRBV7-2 and TRBJ1-6. Germline V CDR1 and CDR2: SGHTA, FQGNSA. The CDR3 loop spans 13 amino acids.

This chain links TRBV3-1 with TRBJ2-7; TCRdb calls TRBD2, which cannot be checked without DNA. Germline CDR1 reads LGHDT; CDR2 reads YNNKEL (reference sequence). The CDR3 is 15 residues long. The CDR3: CASSRGLAGYYEQYF.

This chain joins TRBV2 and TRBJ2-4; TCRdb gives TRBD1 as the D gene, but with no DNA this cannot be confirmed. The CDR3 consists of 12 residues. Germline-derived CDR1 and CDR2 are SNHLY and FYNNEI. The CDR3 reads CASRGDGNIQYF.

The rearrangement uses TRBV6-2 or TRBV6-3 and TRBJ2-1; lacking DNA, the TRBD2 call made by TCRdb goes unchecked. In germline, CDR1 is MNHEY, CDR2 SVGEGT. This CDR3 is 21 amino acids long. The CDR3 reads CASSSPRLAGGLKGGPNEQFF.

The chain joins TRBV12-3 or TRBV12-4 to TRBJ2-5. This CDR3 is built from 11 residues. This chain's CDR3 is CASSLTETQYF.

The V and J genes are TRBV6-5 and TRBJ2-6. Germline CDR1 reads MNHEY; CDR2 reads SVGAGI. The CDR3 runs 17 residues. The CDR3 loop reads CASSFKVAVPGANVLTF.

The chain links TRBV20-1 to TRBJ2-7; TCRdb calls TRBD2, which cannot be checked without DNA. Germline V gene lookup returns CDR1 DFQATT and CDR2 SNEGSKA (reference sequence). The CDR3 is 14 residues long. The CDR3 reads CSAQRLAGFYEQYF.

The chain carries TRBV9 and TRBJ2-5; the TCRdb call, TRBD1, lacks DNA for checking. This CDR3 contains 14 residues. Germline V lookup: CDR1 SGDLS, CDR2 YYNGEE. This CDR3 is CASSVQGGQETQYF. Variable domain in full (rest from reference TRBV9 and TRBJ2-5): DSGVTQTPKHLITATGQRVTLRCSPRSGDLSVYWYQQSLDQGLQFLIQYYNGEERAKGNILERFSAQQFPDLHSELNLSSLELGDSALYFCASSVQGGQETQYFGPGTRLLVL.

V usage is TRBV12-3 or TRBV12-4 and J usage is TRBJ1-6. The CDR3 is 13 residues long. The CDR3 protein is CASRTLGGSPLHF.

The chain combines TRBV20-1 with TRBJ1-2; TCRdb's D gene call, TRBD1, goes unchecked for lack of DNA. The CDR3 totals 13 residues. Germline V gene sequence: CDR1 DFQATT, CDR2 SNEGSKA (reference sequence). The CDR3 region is CSAQDRRGYGYTF.